This T cell receptor (beta chain) was sequenced during a study of blood T cell repertoires in COVID-19. Across the study: The samples span acute and convalescent COVID-19 from the United States, Italy and Spain. Sample material is recorded as cDNA or gDNA derived from T cells, B-cell-depleted T cells, or PBMCs.

In the authors' workflow: Counts of nucleated cells, estimated from reference gene primer amplification, were obtained. The repertoire was sequenced with immunoSEQ multiplex PCR; TCRdb's copy has only in-frame clones and lacks some. D and trimming were read from the DNA, whereas the V and J calls and clone size are those reported in that table. The sample consists of over 70,000 clones, roughly 90% of them appearing once. Per the germline V gene, CDR1 is KGHSH and CDR2 is LQKENI. The CDR3 loop spans 15 amino acids. After removal of 2 bases from V and 8 bases from J, the junction contained 6 bases not matched to a gene.

The source material was peripheral blood. The receptor was isolated from a woman older than 75 with active or convalescent COVID-19. This chain joins TRBV18 and TRBJ1-4, with 9 nucleotides matching TRBD1. The CDR3 reads CASSPGTGSLEKLFF. CDR3 DNA sequence: TGTGCCAGCTCACCAGGGACAGGGTCGTTGGAAAAACTGTTTTTT.